This T cell receptor beta chain was identified during a study of blood T cell repertoires in COVID-19. The CDR3 sequence is 15 residues long. The V end was cut by 3 bases, the J end by 3 bases, with 15 bases between. CDR1 is SGHAT and CDR2 is FQNNGV in the germline V gene. Researchers sorted participants into cohorts using their self-reported clinical history. This clone has only one observation. Assay used: immunoSEQ multiplex PCR; TCRdb lists only in-frame clones, some missing. There are under 300,000 clones in the sample; approximately 86% occur only once, and about 3.5% lies in the top ten. The sample taken for sequencing was PBMCs or T cells enriched from blood (not recorded which). The V gene is TRBV11-2, the J gene TRBJ2-7; weak D call: TRBD2 (6 bases). The source is a woman aged 35 to 49 with acute COVID-19. The CDR3 sequence: CASSFGGSGIYEQYF. CDR3 bases: TGTGCCAGCAGCTTCGGAGGGTCAGGGATCTACGAGCAGTACTTC.